This TCR beta chain originates from a study of OX40 agonist ivuxolimab in advanced cancers. The CDR3 extends over 14 amino acids. V dropped 4 bases and J dropped 5 bases, with 14 bases sitting between them. Germline V lookup: CDR1 MNHNS, CDR2 SASEGT. TCRdb's table, derived via immunoSEQ multiplex PCR, lists solely in-frame clones and lacks some. Seen here are tens of thousands of clones, about 90% observed once, and the top ten hold 50% to 60%. This clone was found a few times. The starting material was CD4+ or CD8+ T cells sorted from blood, obtained in a trial of the OX40 agonist ivuxolimab. The origin of this receptor is an adult with an advanced solid tumor such as melanoma, head and neck, liver or kidney cancer. The genes are TRBV6-1 and TRBJ1-2, with D possibly matching TRBD1 (6 bases). The CDR3 sequence is CASSATGPLYGYTF. In DNA form, the CDR3 reads TGTGCCAGCAGTGCCACAGGGCCTCTTTATGGCTACACCTTC.